The 15 T cell receptor beta chains listed next were all sequenced from one sample in a study of response to subunit inactivated influenza vaccine. One entry per CDR3 protein results from TCRdb running MiXCR on the RT-PCR reads. Of 800,000 or so distinct CDR3 sequences detected, about 20% appear once; the ten largest clones hold 10% to 13%. The sample here was PBMCs from blood, taken roughly 5 days after vaccination. The receptors originated from a middle-aged man who received an inactivated influenza vaccine.

This clonotype was detected ten times or more. The gene calls are TRBV10-3 and TRBJ2-1, with 12 bases fitting TRBD1. Trimming at V came to 2 bases and at J to 8 bases, leaving 7 bases not matched to a gene. Germline V gene sequence: CDR1 ENHRY, CDR2 SYGVKD. The CDR3 extends over 16 amino acids. The CDR3: CAISEPGQGAVDEQFF. CDR3 sequence (DNA): TGTGCCATCAGTGAGCCGGGACAGGGGGCGGTGGATGAGCAGTTCTTC.

CDR3 DNA: TGTGCCAGCAGCTTAAGTCCGGGACAGGGGTACACCGGGGAGCTGTTTTTT. This translates into CASSLSPGQGYTGELFF. The gene calls are TRBV7-3 and TRBJ2-2, with 10 bases that match TRBD1. V lost 1 base to trimming and J lost 3 bases; unmatched junction nucleotides: 5. The CDR3 covers 17 residues. Germline CDR1 SGHTA, CDR2 FQGTGA. The entire variable domain, with the rest obtained from reference TRBV7-3 and TRBJ2-2, is as follows: GAGVSQTPSNKVTEKGKYVELRCDPISGHTALYWYRQSLGQGPEFLIYFQGTGAADDSGLPNDRFFAVRPEGSVSTLKIQRTERGDSAVYLCASSLSPGQGYTGELFFGEGSRLTVL.

This chain joins TRBV4-1 and TRBJ2-7; D is unresolved. Per the germline V gene, CDR1 is MGHRA and CDR2 is YSYEKL. V lost 1 base, J lost 2 bases, and 15 bases lay in between. The CDR3 has 16 residues. The DNA for the CDR3 is TGCGCCAGCAGCCAAGGCGTAGGAGTTGCTGCCTACGAGCAGTACTTC. Protein: CASSQGVGVAAYEQYF.

The chain combines TRBV30 with TRBJ2-7, with no clear D. The CDR3 covers 13 residues. V shed 4 bases and J shed 0 bases, with 10 bases lying between them. Germline V gene lookup returns CDR1 GTSNPN and CDR2 SVGIG (reference sequence). CDR3 in amino acids: CAWKLDFSYEQYF. In DNA, the CDR3 is TGTGCCTGGAAACTCGACTTCTCCTACGAGCAGTACTTC.

This clonotype has a handful of counts. The rearrangement joins TRBV20-1 to TRBJ2-1, with D possibly called TRBD1 or TRBD2 (6 bases each). The germline CDR1 and CDR2 sequences are DFQATT and SNEGSKA (reference sequence). This CDR3 has 14 amino acids. With 5 bases removed from V and 7 bases from J, the gap between germline ends came to 18 bases. CDR3 residues: CSAQKRVGGNEQFF. Written as DNA, the CDR3 is TGCAGTGCTCAGAAGCGGGTAGGGGGGAATGAGCAGTTCTTC.

The chain is built from TRBV7-2 and TRBJ2-7; 7 bases align to TRBD2. The CDR3 is 14 amino acids. In germline, CDR1 is SGHTA, CDR2 FQGNSA. The V segment lost 3 bases and the J segment 4 bases; nucleotides outside the gene matches: 6. The CDR3 DNA reads as TGTGCCAGCAGCTTCACCAGCGGGAATTACGAGCAGTACTTC. It specifies CASSFTSGNYEQYF.

This sequence joins TRBV20-1 and TRBJ1-6, with 8 bases lining up with TRBD1. Germline-derived CDR1 and CDR2 are DFQATT and SNEGSKA (reference sequence). Trimming took 4 bases from V and 7 from J; bases not matched to a gene: 12. CDR3 size: 16 residues. The CDR3 spells CSATTDRVGYNSPLHF. CDR3 sequence (DNA): TGCAGTGCTACTACGGACAGGGTAGGATACAATTCACCCCTCCACTTT.

This clonotype was seen many times. The chain links TRBV12-3 or TRBV12-4 to TRBJ2-1; D is perhaps TRBD2 (6 bases). This CDR3 spans 11 amino acids. With 3 bases removed from V and 12 bases from J, the gap between germline ends came to 9 bases. CDR3 bases: TGTGCCAGCAGTTTTGCCGGGGGGCAGTTCTTC. Translated, it gives CASSFAGGQFF.

Ten or more counts support this clonotype. The chain combines TRBV20-1 with TRBJ2-1; D may be TRBD1 (6 bases). V was cut by 6 bases and J by 4 bases, with 13 bases left in between. The CDR3 is 13 residues long. In germline, CDR1 is DFQATT, CDR2 SNEGSKA (reference sequence). The CDR3 DNA is TGCAGTGCCAAAACTGGACAGTACAATGAGCAGTTCTTC. Encoded protein: CSAKTGQYNEQFF.

This clonotype was observed a few times. The genes are TRBV11-2 and TRBJ2-6; D not certain. The V gene's germline CDR1 is SGHAT and CDR2 FQNNGV. The CDR3 totals 17 residues. Trimming removed 4 bases from V and 0 bases from J, with 13 bases in between. As DNA, the CDR3 is TGTGCCAGCAGCTCCCTTATTACAGTCTCTGGGGCCAACGTCCTGACTTTC. Its translation is CASSSLITVSGANVLTF.

This clonotype was seen many times. The V and J genes are TRBV5-6 and TRBJ2-2, with TRBD1 as a possible D gene (6 bases). V was cut by 2 bases and J by 8 bases, with 22 bases left in between. The CDR3 sequence is 17 residues long. In germline, CDR1 is SGHDT, CDR2 YYEEEE. CDR3 residues: CASSFVQNRARAGELFF. In nucleotides, the CDR3 is TGTGCCAGCAGCTTTGTCCAGAACAGGGCTCGTGCAGGGGAGCTGTTTTTT.

This clonotype has a handful of counts. The V and J genes are TRBV12-3 or TRBV12-4 and TRBJ2-1, with TRBD1 as a possible D gene (6 bases). This CDR3 contains 14 residues. The V and J ends lost 5 bases and 5 bases respectively, with 13 bases between them. CDR3 protein: CASSPGAGDNEQFF. The DNA for the CDR3 is TGTGCCAGCAGTCCCGGAGCAGGGGACAATGAGCAGTTCTTC.

The CDR3 nucleotides are TGCGCCAGCAGCCAACAGGACAGGGGCGAGCAGTACTTC. It is translated as CASSQQDRGEQYF. The genes are TRBV5-1 and TRBJ2-7; 9 positions match TRBD1. Germline loops: CDR1 SGHRS, CDR2 YFSETQ. Trimming cost V 4 bases and J 6 bases; bases outside gene matches: 5. The length of the CDR3 is 13 residues.

The genes are TRBV3-1 and TRBJ2-3; D unresolved. CDR3 length equals 11 residues. V was pared by 1 base and J by 7 bases, with 3 bases between. CDR1 and CDR2 (germline): LGHDT, YNNKEL (reference sequence). As DNA, the CDR3 is TGTGCCAGCAGCCAAGCGAATACGCAGTATTTT. It yields the protein CASSQANTQYF.

This clonotype was observed a handful of times. The V gene is TRBV6-1, the J gene TRBJ1-1, with D maybe TRBD1 (5 bases). This CDR3 has 16 residues. Germline CDR1 is MNHNS and CDR2 is SASEGT. V was clipped by 4 bases and J by 11 bases, with 26 bases between them. The CDR3 sequence: CASSGYPMSTDNEAFF. In DNA form, the CDR3 reads TGTGCCAGCAGTGGCTACCCGATGTCGACAGACAATGAGGCTTTCTTT.